The 12 T cell receptor beta chains reported below all come from one sample, sequenced in a study of technical replicates of blood from a few donors. TCRdb's copy holds only in-frame clones and misses some; the assay was immunoSEQ multiplex PCR. In the table there are 65,000 to 80,000 clones, around 90% of which are singletons. Material for sequencing was T cells isolated from PBMCs. These receptors were collected from a human donor in good health.

The gene calls are TRBV10-2 and TRBJ2-7, with 8 positions matching TRBD1. CDR3 length: 15 residues. Germline CDR1 is WSHSY and CDR2 is SAAADI. V gave up 9 bases and J gave up 4 bases; unmatched junction bases: 14. The CDR3 sequence is CARGGGGQGAYEQYF. CDR3 nucleotides: TGCGCCAGAGGTGGGGGCGGGCAGGGGGCGTACGAGCAGTACTTC.

The chain combines TRBV9 with TRBJ1-1, with 7 bases lining up with TRBD1. V lost 0 bases, J lost 4 bases, and 12 bases stayed unmatched. This CDR3 region has 17 residues. The germline gives CDR1 SGDLS, CDR2 YYNGEE. The CDR3 sequence is CASSVGWGYRGGTEAFF. The CDR3 DNA reads as TGTGCCAGCAGCGTAGGGTGGGGGTACAGGGGTGGCACTGAAGCTTTCTTT.

V is TRBV5-4 and J is TRBJ2-3; D is perhaps TRBD1 (5 bases). CDR3 length equals 14 residues. CDR1 is SGHNT and CDR2 is YYREEE in the germline V gene (reference sequence). Trimming pared 2 bases from V and 0 bases from J, leaving 7 bases between. CDR3 amino acids: CASSFRGSTDTQYF. The CDR3 region has the DNA TGTGCCAGCAGCTTTAGGGGTAGCACAGATACGCAGTATTTT.

This clone was found once. The CDR3 DNA sequence: TGTGCCAGCTCACCCCGACAGGGGAGTCAGCCCCAGCATTTT. Residues: CASSPRQGSQPQHF. V usage is TRBV18 and J usage is TRBJ1-5; 8 bases are shared with TRBD1. The CDR3 is 14 residues long. After removal of 3 bases from V and 6 bases from J, the junction contained 4 bases not matched to a gene. The V gene's germline CDR1 is KGHSH and CDR2 LQKENI.

V gene TRBV5-1 combines with J gene TRBJ2-3; a weak D match, TRBD1 (6 bases). CDR3 size: 14 residues. V dropped 2 bases and J dropped 3 bases, with 10 bases sitting between them. The germline CDR1 and CDR2 sequences are SGHRS and YFSETQ. The CDR3 reads CASSFVQGTDTQYF. Written as DNA, the CDR3 is TGCGCCAGCAGCTTTGTTCAGGGGACAGATACGCAGTATTTT.

V gene TRBV5-1 combines with J gene TRBJ1-2, with D hard to call. V lost 2 bases, J lost 0 bases, and 8 bases lay in between. Germline CDR1 and CDR2: SGHRS and YFSETQ. The CDR3 totals 14 residues. This CDR3 is CASSFRYPNYGYTF. The CDR3 nucleotides read TGCGCCAGCAGCTTTAGATATCCTAACTATGGCTACACCTTC. Variable domain in full (rest from reference TRBV5-1 and TRBJ1-2): KAGVTQTPRYLIKTRGQQVTLSCSPISGHRSVSWYQQTPGQGLQFLFEYFSETQRNKGNFPGRFSGRQFSNSRSEMNVSTLELGDSALYLCASSFRYPNYGYTFGSGTRLTVV.

V is TRBV6-1 and J is TRBJ1-1, with a weak D call TRBD1 (6 bases). The V end was cut by 3 bases, the J end by 4 bases, with 12 bases between. The germline CDR1 and CDR2 sequences are MNHNS and SASEGT. CDR3 length equals 14 residues. For the CDR3, the DNA is TGTGCCAGCAGTGAGTTTCAAGGGGGCACTGAAGCTTTCTTT. Translation gives CASSEFQGGTEAFF.

This clone is a singleton in its sample. For the CDR3, the DNA is TGTGCCAGCAGTCCCTTATCGGGGTTGGGGAACACTGAAGCTTTCTTT. This gives the protein CASSPLSGLGNTEAFF. The V call is TRBV28, the J call TRBJ1-1; D remains ambiguous. Germline-derived CDR1 and CDR2 are MDHEN and SYDVKM. V was cut by 5 bases and J by 1 base, with 17 bases left in between. The CDR3 runs 16 residues.

Here the CDR3 reads CASSDSTGSYEKLFF. CDR3 DNA: TGTGCCAGCAGTGACTCCACAGGGAGTTACGAAAAACTGTTTTTT. The rearrangement joins TRBV6-1 to TRBJ1-4; weak D call: TRBD1 (6 bases). Germline V gene sequence: CDR1 MNHNS, CDR2 SASEGT. The CDR3 spans 15 residues. V lost 3 bases, J lost 8 bases, and 16 bases lay in between.

This clone was found once. The chain is built from TRBV7-9 and TRBJ1-2; D gene uncertain. V was pared by 2 bases and J by 3 bases, with 10 bases between. CDR1 is SEHNR and CDR2 is FQNEAQ in the germline V gene (reference sequence). The CDR3 totals 14 residues. Here the CDR3 reads CASSLTWPDYGYTF. CDR3 bases: TGTGCCAGCAGCTTAACCTGGCCAGACTATGGCTACACCTTC.

This rearrangement joins TRBV4-2 to TRBJ1-2; D is unresolved. The CDR3 runs to 14 residues. CDR1 is LGHNA, CDR2 YNFKEQ, per germline. Trimming cost V 1 base and J 3 bases, with 9 bases left between them. CDR3 in amino acids: CASSQVIGDYGYTF. CDR3 in DNA: TGTGCCAGCAGCCAAGTAATCGGGGACTATGGCTACACCTTC.

The rearrangement links TRBV10-3 to TRBJ2-6; 7 nucleotides line up with TRBD1. The V gene end was trimmed by 11 bases and the J gene end by 0 bases; junction bases not matched to a gene: 7. The CDR3 is made up of 15 amino acids. Germline CDR1 and CDR2: ENHRY and SYGVKD. CDR3 nucleotide sequence: TGTGCCTCAGGGGACAGTTCCTCTGGGGCCAACGTCCTGACTTTC. It yields the protein CASGDSSSGANVLTF.